The entry that follows covers one T cell receptor beta chain sequence. Germline V gene sequence: CDR1 SNHLY, CDR2 FYNNEI. Trimming stripped 1 base from V and 4 bases from J, with 10 bases between. There are 14 residues in the CDR3. Authors' data handling: Counts of nucleated cells, estimated from reference gene primer amplification, were obtained. Libraries were prepared by immunoSEQ multiplex PCR; TCRdb keeps only in-frame clonotypes and omits some of them. Clonal size and the V and J genes are those of that table, whereas D and trimming came from the DNA. This table holds over 130,000 clones, more than 65% found once. The record originates from a study of blood T cell repertoires in COVID-19. In the study overall: The United States, Italy and Spain provided the acute and convalescent COVID-19 samples.

The specimen sequenced was peripheral blood. This clonotype was obtained from a human donor in a cohort sampled during active COVID-19. The chain employs TRBV2 and TRBJ1-1, with D uncertain. CDR3 region: CASSEGRPGTEAFF. The CDR3 DNA reads as TGTGCCAGCAGTGAAGGTCGGCCGGGCACTGAAGCTTTCTTT.